This T cell receptor (beta chain) was observed in a study of CD8 T cells in ankylosing spondylitis. In the case of this clonotype: Its antigen is not known.

Study results and limitations: Significant enrichment of disease-linked clones was reportedly seen in matched ankylosing spondylitis synovial fluid. Disease-linked clones were CD8+ and relatively rare in peripheral blood.

Unmatched junction bases numbered 11, after V lost 6 bases and J lost 6 bases. The CDR3 length is 15 residues. TCRdb called the 5' RACE reads again in MiXCR, with one record for every CDR3 protein. The data show 250,000 or so distinct CDR3 sequences, with 15% to 20% seen just once and around 30% held by the top ten. Sample: blood, either unsorted or a sorted T cell fraction (not recorded which). The V and J genes are TRBV12-3 or TRBV12-4 and TRBJ2-1; 7 nucleotides line up with TRBD2. This receptor was taken from a male donor with ankylosing spondylitis or in good health (not recorded which). The CDR3 here is CASSTTGGSSNEQFF. The CDR3 DNA reads as TGTGCCAGCAGCACCACTGGCGGGAGCTCCAATGAGCAGTTCTTC.